The 25 T cell receptor beta chains given below trace back to one sample, sequenced in a study of Ad26.COV2.S vaccination and SARS-CoV-2 variants (dated by TCRdb to the early 2020s). The treatment or condition label for this specimen denotes: some 20 received Ad26.COV2.S at low or high dose, single or two shots; about five received placebo; per-sample allocation not given. Repertoires of vaccine and placebo recipients were sequenced from samples taken on day 63 after the first injection. Libraries were prepared through the immunoSEQ multiplex PCR assay. The clones in this table, taken by TCRdb from immuneACCESS, are in-frame only. Not every clone is retained; where verified, under half of the shortfall comes from an unresolved V gene, and the cause of the rest is unknown. Counted in this sample were 350,000 to 500,000 clones; 90% of them appeared once. The ten top clones hold less than 15% of the sample.

This sample comprised peripheral blood, obtained in a trial of Ad26.COV2.S vaccine versus placebo. The receptors come from a person between 18 and 65 years old who received the Ad26.COV2.S COVID-19 vaccine or a placebo.

The CDR3 nucleotides are TGCGCCAGCAGCTTAGGACAGCACCTATTCAGCTATGGCTACACCTTC. Translation: CASSLGQHLFSYGYTF. V is TRBV5-1 and J is TRBJ1-2; tentative D call: TRBD1 (6 bases). V was trimmed by 2 bases and J by 4 bases, leaving 18 bases between them. The CDR3 loop spans 16 amino acids. Germline values: CDR1 SGHRS, CDR2 YFSETQ.

The chain combines TRBV3-1 (or the pseudogene TRBV3-2) with TRBJ1-2; 9 bases are a match to TRBD1. CDR1 LGHDT and CDR2 YNNKEL come from the germline V gene (reference sequence). The V and J ends lost 0 bases and 7 bases, in that order; junction bases with no gene match: 6. The CDR3 covers 15 residues. This CDR3 is CASSQDIGTGFGYTF. The CDR3 DNA is TGTGCCAGCAGCCAAGATATAGGGACAGGGTTTGGCTACACCTTC.

The chain carries TRBV7-6 and TRBJ2-2, with D perhaps matching TRBD2 (6 bases). Trimming took off 5 bases at V and 1 base at J, with 11 bases between the two ends. Germline CDR1 is SGHVS and CDR2 is FNYEAQ. The CDR3 loop spans 15 amino acids. CDR3 in DNA: TGTGCCAGCAGCCCCTATAGCGGGAACACCGGGGAGCTGTTTTTT. Translated, it gives CASSPYSGNTGELFF.

The rearrangement uses TRBV11-2 and TRBJ2-5; D gene ambiguous. The CDR3 runs 15 residues. The germline V gene has CDR1 SGHAT and CDR2 FQNNGV. The V end lost 5 bases, the J end lost 2 bases, and 15 bases lay between the germline ends. The DNA for the CDR3 is TGTGCCAGCAGCCTAAACATCGGCCGACAAGAGACCCAGTACTTC. Translated, it gives CASSLNIGRQETQYF.

The chain carries TRBV4-3 and TRBJ2-7, with D possibly matching TRBD1 (7 bases). The CDR3 has 16 residues. Germline values: CDR1 LGHNA, CDR2 YSLEER. V was pared by 0 bases and J by 1 base, with 13 bases between. Written as DNA, the CDR3 is TGCGCCAGCAGCCAAGATGCGGCAGGGGGGTCCTACGAGCAGTACTTC. Translating it yields CASSQDAAGGSYEQYF.

The chain joins TRBV6-2 or TRBV6-3 to TRBJ2-1; 9 positions match TRBD2. The germline V gene encodes CDR1 MNHEY and CDR2 SVGEGT. This CDR3 is 15 amino acids long. The ends lost 5 bases at V and 5 bases at J; junction bases unmatched: 7. CDR3 in amino acids: CASSPLGLANNEQFF. CDR3 DNA: TGTGCCAGCAGTCCGCTGGGACTAGCAAACAATGAGCAGTTCTTC.

The chain has TRBV6-2 or TRBV6-3 and TRBJ1-1; the D is unclear. Germline CDR1 and CDR2: MNHEY and SVGEGT. Trimming shortened V by 2 bases and J by 5 bases, and 9 bases separated the two germline ends. The CDR3 extends over 13 amino acids. The CDR3 nucleotides are TGTGCCAGCAGTTACCCGGCGGGGACTGAAGCTTTCTTT. Protein product: CASSYPAGTEAFF.

This chain links TRBV7-2 with TRBJ2-5, with D perhaps matching TRBD1 (6 bases). This CDR3 is built from 14 residues. From germline, CDR1 is SGHTA and CDR2 FQGNSA. V was trimmed by 9 bases and J by 5 bases, leaving 19 bases between them. Here the CDR3 reads CASCFRGTWETQYF. CDR3 in DNA: TGTGCCAGTTGCTTTAGGGGGACATGGGAGACCCAGTACTTC.

This chain connects TRBV29-1 to TRBJ2-3, with TRBD1 as a possible D gene (5 bases). The V and J ends lost 6 bases and 2 bases respectively, with 12 bases between them. This CDR3 region has 13 residues. Looked up from germline, CDR1 is SQVTM and CDR2 is ANQGSEA. The CDR3: CSVLGHYTDTQYF. CDR3 nucleotide sequence: TGCAGCGTCCTAGGACATTACACAGATACGCAGTATTTT.

V gene TRBV6-6 combines with J gene TRBJ2-7, with no clear D. V lost 8 bases to trimming and J lost 5 bases, with 10 bases between them. From germline, CDR1 is MNHNY and CDR2 SVGAGI (reference sequence). The length of the CDR3 is 11 residues. The CDR3 loop is CASRLRDEQYF. CDR3 in DNA: TGTGCCAGCCGGCTAAGGGACGAGCAGTACTTC.

This sequence joins TRBV5-6 and TRBJ2-7; D gene ambiguous. CDR1 SGHDT and CDR2 YYEEEE come from the germline V gene. The CDR3 contains 13 residues. Trimming stripped 2 bases from V and 3 bases from J, with 9 bases between. Here the CDR3 DNA reads TGTGCCAGCAGCTTATTTGGGTTCTACGAGCAGTACTTC. Translated: CASSLFGFYEQYF.

The CDR3 spells CASRRTPYSYEQYF. The CDR3 DNA sequence: TGCGCCAGCAGACGGACCCCGTACTCCTACGAGCAGTACTTC. The V call is TRBV4-1, the J call TRBJ2-7; unclear D gene. Trimming took off 6 bases at V and 0 bases at J, with 12 bases between the two ends. CDR3 length: 14 residues. Germline V gene data show CDR1 as MGHRA and CDR2 as YSYEKL.

The chain combines TRBV19 with TRBJ1-4; possible D gene TRBD1, 5 bases. Germline-derived CDR1 and CDR2 are LNHDA and SQIVND (reference sequence). Trimming took 5 bases from V and 0 from J, leaving 10 bases between them. The CDR3 has 15 amino acids. The CDR3 protein is CASSPDSSTNEKLFF. The CDR3 DNA reads as TGTGCCAGTAGTCCAGACAGTTCAACTAATGAAAAACTGTTTTTT.

V gene TRBV2 combines with J gene TRBJ1-5; possibly TRBD1 for D (5 bases). Germline V gene lookup returns CDR1 SNHLY and CDR2 FYNNEI. V shed 2 bases and J shed 11 bases, with 16 bases lying between them. The CDR3 is made up of 14 amino acids. The CDR3 here is CASSERQLLGAQHF. CDR3 nucleotide sequence: TGTGCCAGCAGTGAAAGACAACTTCTGGGGGCCCAGCATTTT.

The V and J genes are TRBV30 and TRBJ2-2; 9 bases line up with TRBD2. After removal of 4 bases from V and 3 bases from J, the junction contained 6 bases not matched to a gene. CDR1 and CDR2 from the germline V gene are GTSNPN and SVGIG (reference sequence). This CDR3 is built from 15 residues. CDR3 coding DNA: TGTGCCTGGAACACCCTAGCGGGGTACACCGGGGAGCTGTTTTTT. Translating gives CAWNTLAGYTGELFF.

The chain joins TRBV11-2 to TRBJ2-7; D remains ambiguous. Between the trimmed V and J ends, which lost 5 bases and 4 bases, there was a span of 6 bases. The CDR3 is 11 residues long. Germline lookup yields CDR1 SGHAT and CDR2 FQNNGV. This CDR3 is CASSMRYEQYF. The CDR3 DNA is TGTGCCAGCAGCATGAGGTACGAGCAGTACTTC.

The chain employs TRBV6-1 and TRBJ1-2, with D perhaps matching TRBD1 (5 bases). There are 14 residues in the CDR3. Germline values: CDR1 MNHNS, CDR2 SASEGT. V was pared by 2 bases and J by 4 bases, with 11 bases between. CDR3 sequence reads: CASSEQGVSYGYTF. DNA of the CDR3: TGTGCCAGCAGTGAACAGGGTGTAAGCTATGGCTACACCTTC.

This clone was counted only a few times. V usage is TRBV7-9 and J usage is TRBJ1-1; D not resolved. The CDR3 has 11 amino acids. The V end was cut by 3 bases, the J end by 5 bases, with 4 bases between. Germline V lookup: CDR1 SEHNR, CDR2 FQNEAQ (reference sequence). CDR3: CASSFGTEAFF. The CDR3 DNA sequence: TGTGCCAGCAGCTTTGGGACTGAAGCTTTCTTT.

V is TRBV30 and J is TRBJ2-7; D perhaps matches TRBD1 (5 bases). Germline CDR1 GTSNPN, CDR2 SVGIG (reference sequence). The V and J ends lost 0 bases and 3 bases respectively, with 12 bases between them. The CDR3 runs to 14 residues. The CDR3 nucleotides read TGTGCCTGGAGTGTACGAATGGGGCGCTACGAGCAGTACTTC. As protein: CAWSVRMGRYEQYF.

The rearrangement links TRBV6-5 to TRBJ2-5; D is unclear. Trimming removed 0 bases from V and 4 bases from J, with 6 bases in between. The CDR3 contains 13 residues. CDR1 MNHEY and CDR2 SVGAGI come from the germline V gene. The CDR3 region has the DNA TGTGCCAGCAGTTACTCGTTTCGAGAGACCCAGTACTTC. Amino acid sequence: CASSYSFRETQYF.

This clone has just a few counts. The genes are TRBV2 and TRBJ2-7; TRBD2 matches at 7 bases. J was trimmed by 2 bases and V by 1 base; bases with no gene match: 8. CDR1 and CDR2 from the germline V gene are SNHLY and FYNNEI. CDR3 length equals 16 residues. Here the CDR3 DNA reads TGTGCCAGCAGTGAAGGTCGCCAGCGGGGCCCCTACGAGCAGTACTTC. Residues: CASSEGRQRGPYEQYF.

The V and J genes are TRBV5-4 and TRBJ2-5; 8 bases are a match to TRBD2. After removal of 0 bases from V and 6 bases from J, the junction contained 7 bases not matched to a gene. This CDR3 has 15 residues. Germline V gene lookup returns CDR1 SGHNT and CDR2 YYREEE (reference sequence). This CDR3 reads CASSLAAGGGKTQYF. Written as DNA, the CDR3 is TGTGCCAGCAGCTTGGCCGCCGGGGGGGGCAAGACCCAGTACTTC.

This clone occurred a few times. This chain connects TRBV28 to TRBJ1-5, with 7 bases lining up with TRBD1. The CDR3 extends over 15 amino acids. CDR1 MDHEN and CDR2 SYDVKM come from the germline V gene. V shed 5 bases and J 4 bases; nucleotides not matched to a gene: 8. The CDR3 DNA reads TGTGCCAGCAGTACACCACAGGGGTATAATCAGCCCCAGCATTTT. Translation: CASSTPQGYNQPQHF.

This clone was seen a single time. The J gene is TRBJ1-2, the V gene TRBV7-9; D is perhaps TRBD1 (5 bases). Trimming removed 1 base from V and 6 bases from J, with 15 bases in between. The CDR3 runs 15 residues. Looked up from germline, CDR1 is SEHNR and CDR2 is FQNEAQ (reference sequence). CDR3 protein: CASSLGGGELDGYTF. In nucleotides, the CDR3 is TGTGCCAGCAGCTTAGGGGGAGGGGAACTGGATGGCTACACCTTC.

Worth noting for this clone: This sample includes further DNA sequences coding for the same CDR3. The chain joins TRBV2 to TRBJ1-1, with 7 bases identical to TRBD1. The germline CDR1 and CDR2 sequences are SNHLY and FYNNEI. The CDR3 loop spans 13 amino acids. V lost 4 bases, J lost 5 bases, and 4 bases stayed unmatched. The CDR3: CASSGQGRTEAFF. DNA of the CDR3: TGTGCCAGCAGTGGACAGGGTAGGACTGAAGCTTTCTTT.